This TCR beta chain comes out of a study of T cell responses to AZD1222 COVID-19 vaccine. Germline CDR1 SGHAT, CDR2 FQNNGV. The ends were cut back, 5 bases at V and 0 bases at J, with 17 bases in the middle. This CDR3 has 18 amino acids. Profiled with immunoSEQ multiplex PCR; TCRdb holds only in-frame clones, not every one. The repertoire holds some 47,000 clones, with 83% as singletons. Sequencing was performed on peripheral blood, taken on day 0 of AZD1222 vaccination. This receptor was identified in an adult in good health. The V gene is TRBV11-2, the J gene TRBJ1-6; D remains ambiguous. CDR3 sequence reads: CASSALLDGSSYNSPLHF. CDR3 coding DNA: TGTGCCAGCAGCGCCCTACTTGACGGAAGCTCCTATAATTCACCCCTCCACTTT. Combining the CDR3 with reference TRBV11-2 and TRBJ1-6 gives the whole variable domain EAGVAQSPRYKIIEKRQSVAFWCNPISGHATLYWYQQILGQGPKLLIQFQNNGVVDDSQLPKDRFSAERLKGVDSTLKIQPAKLEDSAVYLCASSALLDGSSYNSPLHFGNGTRLTVT.